The 30 T cell receptor beta chains in this list originate from one sample, sequenced in a study of blood T cell repertoires in COVID-19. The assay was immunoSEQ multiplex PCR, and TCRdb's table has in-frame clones only and misses some. The repertoire holds some 220,000 clones, 85% to 90% seen once, with approximately 2.8% in the top ten. The sample consisted of PBMCs or T cells enriched from blood (not recorded which). Receptors were obtained from a woman between 50 and 59 years old in a cohort exposed to, infected with or recovered from COVID-19 (not recorded which).

The chain has TRBV2 and TRBJ1-6; weak D call: TRBD1 (5 bases). This CDR3 is 15 amino acids long. Germline V gene data show CDR1 as SNHLY and CDR2 as FYNNEI. V was pared by 4 bases and J by 0 bases, with 7 bases between. CDR3 amino acids: CASSGGDSYNSPLHF. For the CDR3, the DNA is TGTGCCAGCAGTGGGGGGGACTCCTATAATTCACCCCTCCACTTT.

This chain uses TRBV11-2 with TRBJ2-7, with D unclear. V dropped 1 base and J dropped 2 bases, with 9 bases sitting between them. This CDR3 contains 14 residues. Germline CDR1 reads SGHAT; CDR2 reads FQNNGV. CDR3 in amino acids: CASSLVGPTYEQYF. CDR3 nucleotides: TGTGCCAGCAGCTTAGTGGGCCCCACCTACGAGCAGTACTTC. Combining the CDR3 with reference TRBV11-2 and TRBJ2-7 gives the whole variable domain EAGVAQSPRYKIIEKRQSVAFWCNPISGHATLYWYQQILGQGPKLLIQFQNNGVVDDSQLPKDRFSAERLKGVDSTLKIQPAKLEDSAVYLCASSLVGPTYEQYFGPGTRLTVT.

The V call is TRBV19, the J call TRBJ1-2, with D possibly being TRBD1 (5 bases). Germline V gene lookup returns CDR1 LNHDA and CDR2 SQIVND (reference sequence). V was pared by 4 bases and J by 4 bases, with 13 bases between. The CDR3 covers 14 residues. CDR3 nucleotides: TGTGCCAGTAGTAAAGGGCAGGACATCTATGGCTACACCTTC. Its protein product is CASSKGQDIYGYTF. Drawing the rest from reference TRBV19 and TRBJ1-2, the complete variable domain is DGGITQSPKYLFRKEGQNVTLSCEQNLNHDAMYWYRQDPGQGLRLIYYSQIVNDFQKGDIAEGYSVSREKKESFPLTVTSAQKNPTAFYLCASSKGQDIYGYTFGSGTRLTVV.

The rearrangement uses TRBV9 and TRBJ1-1; the D is unclear. The CDR3 length is 16 residues. The V gene's germline CDR1 is SGDLS and CDR2 YYNGEE. Trimming pared 0 bases from V and 4 bases from J, leaving 16 bases between. The CDR3 coding sequence is TGTGCCAGCAGCGTAGGTTCCTTAGGAGGGCGCACTGAAGCTTTCTTT. Translating gives CASSVGSLGGRTEAFF.

This CDR3 is CASARDRGSPLHF. The CDR3, as DNA: TGTGCCAGTGCCCGGGACAGGGGATCACCCCTCCACTTT. V usage is TRBV19 and J usage is TRBJ1-6; 10 positions match TRBD1. The CDR3 contains 13 residues. Trimming took 8 bases from V and 10 from J; bases not matched to a gene: 5. Germline V gene lookup returns CDR1 LNHDA and CDR2 SQIVND (reference sequence).

The chain recombines TRBV5-1 with TRBJ2-5; TRBD2 agrees at 9 bases. V was clipped by 1 base and J by 2 bases; unmatched bases: 3. Germline CDR1 is SGHRS and CDR2 is YFSETQ. The CDR3 runs 15 residues. Here the CDR3 reads CASSLRLAAQETQYF. In DNA form, the CDR3 reads TGCGCCAGCAGCTTGCGACTAGCGGCTCAAGAGACCCAGTACTTC.

The J gene is TRBJ1-4, the V gene TRBV28; 7 positions agree with TRBD1. The germline V gene encodes CDR1 MDHEN and CDR2 SYDVKM. The V gene end was trimmed by 4 bases and the J gene end by 0 bases; junction bases not matched to a gene: 2. CDR3 length equals 15 residues. CDR3 amino acids: CASSSGQATNEKLFF. The CDR3 nucleotides are TGTGCCAGCAGTTCTGGACAGGCAACTAATGAAAAACTGTTTTTT.

V gene TRBV3-1 (or the pseudogene TRBV3-2) combines with J gene TRBJ1-4; D is undetermined. This CDR3 spans 12 amino acids. Trimming left V 2 bases short and J 8 bases short, with 6 bases between. Germline CDR1 reads LGHDT; CDR2 reads YNNKEL (reference sequence). The CDR3, as DNA: TGTGCCAGCAGCCAACCGGGGGAAAAACTGTTTTTT. This codes for CASSQPGEKLFF.

The rearrangement joins TRBV27 to TRBJ2-7, with TRBD2 matching 8 bases. The CDR3 is 15 residues long. CDR1 and CDR2 from the germline V gene are MNHEY and SMNVEV (reference sequence). The trim removed 9 bases at V and 2 bases at J, leaving 12 bases unmatched. The CDR3 nucleotides read TGTGCCAGTTCTACGAGCGGGGGAGGGCCCTACGAGCAGTACTTC. It codes for CASSTSGGGPYEQYF.

The chain combines TRBV27 with TRBJ2-7; TRBD2 matches at 10 bases. V shed 6 bases and J 2 bases; nucleotides not matched to a gene: 7. The CDR3 contains 15 residues. Germline lookup yields CDR1 MNHEY and CDR2 SMNVEV (reference sequence). CDR3 amino acids: CASRQLAGSTYEQYF. The CDR3 coding sequence is TGTGCCAGCAGGCAACTAGCGGGGAGTACCTACGAGCAGTACTTC.

The CDR3 spells CASSQDLNEKLFF. The DNA for the CDR3 is TGCGCCAGCAGCCAAGATTTAAATGAAAAACTGTTTTTT. The chain couples TRBV4-3 to TRBJ1-4; no reliable D call. Germline CDR1 reads LGHNA; CDR2 reads YSLEER. Trimming cost V 0 bases and J 5 bases, with 4 bases left between them. This CDR3 spans 13 amino acids.

This clone has just one count. Within the sample, other DNA sequences also encode this same CDR3. The rearrangement links TRBV18 to TRBJ2-7, with TRBD1 matching 10 bases. CDR1 and CDR2 from the germline V gene are KGHSH and LQKENI. V shed 3 bases, J shed 4 bases, and the junction held 3 bases outside the gene matches. The CDR3 is 14 amino acids. Here the CDR3 reads CASSPRQGAYEQYF. The CDR3 DNA follows: TGTGCCAGCTCACCTCGACAGGGGGCATACGAGCAGTACTTC. The variable domain in full, with the rest retrieved from reference TRBV18 and TRBJ2-7, is NAGVMQNPRHLVRRRGQEARLRCSPMKGHSHVYWYRQLPEEGLKFMVYLQKENIIDESGMPKERFSAEFPKEGPSILRIQQVVRGDSAAYFCASSPRQGAYEQYFGPGTRLTVT.

The chain couples TRBV6-2 or TRBV6-3 to TRBJ2-2, with D hard to call. Trimming removed 4 bases at V and 1 base at J, with 4 bases between. This CDR3 is 13 amino acids long. CDR1 MNHEY and CDR2 SVGEGT come from the germline V gene. As DNA, the CDR3 is TGTGCCAGCAGTTTGCGGAACACCGGGGAGCTGTTTTTT. Translation gives CASSLRNTGELFF.

The chain carries TRBV3-1 (or the pseudogene TRBV3-2) and TRBJ1-5, with 7 bases matching TRBD1. CDR3 length: 15 residues. Germline values: CDR1 LGHDT, CDR2 YNNKEL (reference sequence). V lost 0 bases and J lost 7; bases outside the gene matches: 6. The CDR3 reads CASSQDIGGGQPQHF. CDR3 coding DNA: TGTGCCAGCAGCCAAGATATAGGGGGCGGGCAGCCCCAGCATTTT.

The chain recombines TRBV27 with TRBJ1-3; D ambiguous. V lost 6 bases and J 2 bases, leaving 8 bases between the germline ends. Germline V gene sequence: CDR1 MNHEY, CDR2 SMNVEV (reference sequence). This CDR3 contains 13 residues. CDR3 in DNA: TGTGCCAGCAGAGCCTCGGCTGGAAACACCATATATTTT. This gives the protein CASRASAGNTIYF.

J is TRBJ2-2 and V is TRBV4-1; 8 bases align to TRBD2. The CDR3 covers 16 residues. Germline CDR1 reads MGHRA; CDR2 reads YSYEKL. V was pared by 4 bases and J by 6 bases, with 10 bases of the junction left unmatched. The CDR3 loop reads CASSLSPGGLAGELFF. For the CDR3, the DNA is TGCGCCAGCAGCCTTTCCCCGGGGGGGCTCGCCGGGGAGCTGTTTTTT.

The count of this clone is one. The chain combines TRBV30 with TRBJ1-2; D call uncertain. CDR1 and CDR2 (germline): GTSNPN, SVGIG (reference sequence). The length of the CDR3 is 13 residues. V was trimmed by 0 bases and J by 4 bases, leaving 9 bases between them. Here the CDR3 DNA reads TGTGCCTGGAGTGTCTCCGGAGGCTATGGCTACACCTTC. It specifies CAWSVSGGYGYTF. Filled out from reference TRBV30 and TRBJ1-2, the complete variable domain reads SQTIHQWPATLVQPVGSPLSLECTVEGTSNPNLYWYRQAAGRGLQLLFYSVGIGQISSEVPQNLSASRPQDRQFILSSKKLLLSDSGFYLCAWSVSGGYGYTFGSGTRLTVV.

The J gene is TRBJ2-3, the V gene TRBV2; the match to TRBD1 covers 8 bases. The J segment lost 0 bases and the V segment lost 5 bases, leaving 1 base of the junction unmatched. Germline V gives CDR1 SNHLY, CDR2 FYNNEI. The CDR3 is 14 residues long. The CDR3 bases are TGTGCCAGCAGTCGGGACAGGAGCACAGATACGCAGTATTTT. This translates into CASSRDRSTDTQYF.

This chain links TRBV2 with TRBJ2-7, with 9 bases fitting TRBD1. The CDR3 has 13 amino acids. Germline values: CDR1 SNHLY, CDR2 FYNNEI. Trimming took 10 bases from V and 3 from J; bases not matched to a gene: 7. The CDR3 loop reads CATGQGNHYEQYF. Written as DNA, the CDR3 is TGTGCCACTGGACAGGGGAATCACTACGAGCAGTACTTC.

The rearrangement links TRBV7-3 to TRBJ2-1; a possible D gene is TRBD1 (6 bases). The CDR3 totals 17 residues. Germline CDR1 SGHTA, CDR2 FQGTGA. The germline V and J ends were trimmed by 1 base and 10 bases, with 23 bases remaining between them. For the CDR3, the DNA is TGTGCCAGCAGCTTAATTTCTACCAAACAGGGACAAGGGGAGCAGTTCTTC. Its protein product is CASSLISTKQGQGEQFF.

The chain is built from TRBV5-5 and TRBJ1-3; possible D gene TRBD1, 5 bases. Germline values: CDR1 SGHKS, CDR2 YYEKEE (reference sequence). V was cut by 1 base and J by 0 bases, with 11 bases left in between. The CDR3 is 16 residues long. CDR3 nucleotides: TGTGCCAGCAGCTTGCATTGGGGGGACTCTGGAAACACCATATATTTT. This codes for CASSLHWGDSGNTIYF.

This chain joins TRBV7-9 and TRBJ1-1; D not certain. This CDR3 is 13 amino acids long. Between the trimmed V and J ends, which lost 5 bases and 2 bases, there was a span of 9 bases. Germline V lookup: CDR1 SEHNR, CDR2 FQNEAQ (reference sequence). CDR3 nucleotides: TGTGCCAGCAGCCTTCAGGAAAACACTGAAGCTTTCTTT. Translating gives CASSLQENTEAFF.

The CDR3 reads CASRETMRQEIRYGYTF. The CDR3 nucleotides read TGTGCCAGTAGGGAAACAATGAGACAGGAAATTCGGTATGGCTACACCTTC. This chain joins TRBV19 and TRBJ1-2; maybe TRBD1 (6 bases). The CDR3 length is 17 residues. Trimming removed 6 bases from V and 5 bases from J, with 25 bases in between. The V gene's germline CDR1 is LNHDA and CDR2 SQIVND (reference sequence). The full variable domain, rest sourced from reference TRBV19 and TRBJ1-2, is DGGITQSPKYLFRKEGQNVTLSCEQNLNHDAMYWYRQDPGQGLRLIYYSQIVNDFQKGDIAEGYSVSREKKESFPLTVTSAQKNPTAFYLCASRETMRQEIRYGYTFGSGTRLTVV.

This chain connects TRBV28 to TRBJ2-3; tentative D call: TRBD1 (5 bases). The CDR3 is 12 residues long. The germline CDR1 and CDR2 sequences are MDHEN and SYDVKM. V gave up 6 bases and J gave up 6 bases, with 10 bases separating them. CDR3 protein: CASSPGSDTQYF. The DNA for the CDR3 is TGTGCCAGCAGCCCAGGGTCTGATACGCAGTATTTT.

The rearrangement joins TRBV4-2 to TRBJ2-5; 11 bases are shared with TRBD2. This CDR3 contains 16 residues. Germline assignment: CDR1 LGHNA and CDR2 YNFKEQ. The V gene end was trimmed by 3 bases and the J gene end by 3 bases; junction bases not matched to a gene: 6. The CDR3 DNA reads as TGTGCCAGCAGCCATGAAGGGACTAGCGGAGAAGAGACCCAGTACTTC. It translates to CASSHEGTSGEETQYF.

This chain joins TRBV29-1 and TRBJ1-2; the match to TRBD1 covers 7 bases. Germline V gives CDR1 SQVTM, CDR2 ANQGSEA. The CDR3 extends over 12 amino acids. V shed 7 bases and J 7 bases; nucleotides not matched to a gene: 9. The CDR3 protein is CSGRDSSIGYTF. The DNA for the CDR3 is TGCAGCGGCAGGGACAGCTCGATTGGCTACACCTTC.

This chain joins TRBV11-2 and TRBJ2-7, with 8 nucleotides matching TRBD1. This CDR3 spans 14 amino acids. V gave up 1 base and J gave up 4 bases; unmatched junction bases: 3. Looked up from germline, CDR1 is SGHAT and CDR2 is FQNNGV. The CDR3 DNA reads as TGTGCCAGCAGCTTAGGGCAGGGGGCATACGAGCAGTACTTC. Translated, it gives CASSLGQGAYEQYF. The complete variable domain, with remaining parts taken from reference TRBV11-2 and TRBJ2-7, reads EAGVAQSPRYKIIEKRQSVAFWCNPISGHATLYWYQQILGQGPKLLIQFQNNGVVDDSQLPKDRFSAERLKGVDSTLKIQPAKLEDSAVYLCASSLGQGAYEQYFGPGTRLTVT.

V usage is TRBV5-1 and J usage is TRBJ2-5; tentatively, D is TRBD1 (6 bases). The V end was cut by 4 bases, the J end by 1 base, with 8 bases between. Germline values: CDR1 SGHRS, CDR2 YFSETQ. The CDR3 is made up of 13 amino acids. CDR3 region: CASSLDSQETQYF. The CDR3 DNA reads TGCGCCAGCAGCCTGGACAGCCAAGAGACCCAGTACTTC.

The V call is TRBV2, the J call TRBJ1-2, with D maybe TRBD1 (6 bases). V was trimmed by 2 bases and J by 5 bases, leaving 12 bases between them. From germline, CDR1 is SNHLY and CDR2 FYNNEI. This CDR3 is 14 amino acids long. CDR3: CASSEQGILYGYTF. In nucleotides, the CDR3 is TGTGCCAGCAGTGAACAGGGGATCCTTTATGGCTACACCTTC.

The chain joins TRBV7-9 to TRBJ1-1; a weak D match, TRBD1 (5 bases). The CDR3 totals 14 residues. Germline CDR1 reads SEHNR; CDR2 reads FQNEAQ (reference sequence). V shed 4 bases and J shed 1 base, with 10 bases lying between them. CDR3 nucleotides: TGTGCCAGCAGCTGGACGGACACGAACACTGAAGCTTTCTTT. It encodes CASSWTDTNTEAFF.